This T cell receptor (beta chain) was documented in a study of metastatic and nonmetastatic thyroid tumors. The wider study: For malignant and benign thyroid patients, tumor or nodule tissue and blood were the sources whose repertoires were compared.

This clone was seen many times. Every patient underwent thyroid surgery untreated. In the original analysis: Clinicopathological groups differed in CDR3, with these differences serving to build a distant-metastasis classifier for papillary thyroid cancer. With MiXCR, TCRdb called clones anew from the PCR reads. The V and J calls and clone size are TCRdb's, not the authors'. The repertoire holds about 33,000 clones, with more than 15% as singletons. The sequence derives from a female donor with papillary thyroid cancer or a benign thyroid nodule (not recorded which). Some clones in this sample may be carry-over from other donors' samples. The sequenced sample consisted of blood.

The CDR3: CASSQGAETSAQHF. CDR3 in DNA: TGCGCCAGCAGCCAAGGGGCAGAAACCTCGGCCCAGCATTTT. The J gene is TRBJ1-5, the V gene TRBV4-1, with D unclear. This CDR3 is built from 14 residues. The germline V and J ends were trimmed by 1 base and 11 bases, with 15 bases remaining between them. Germline CDR1 reads MGHRA; CDR2 reads YSYEKL.